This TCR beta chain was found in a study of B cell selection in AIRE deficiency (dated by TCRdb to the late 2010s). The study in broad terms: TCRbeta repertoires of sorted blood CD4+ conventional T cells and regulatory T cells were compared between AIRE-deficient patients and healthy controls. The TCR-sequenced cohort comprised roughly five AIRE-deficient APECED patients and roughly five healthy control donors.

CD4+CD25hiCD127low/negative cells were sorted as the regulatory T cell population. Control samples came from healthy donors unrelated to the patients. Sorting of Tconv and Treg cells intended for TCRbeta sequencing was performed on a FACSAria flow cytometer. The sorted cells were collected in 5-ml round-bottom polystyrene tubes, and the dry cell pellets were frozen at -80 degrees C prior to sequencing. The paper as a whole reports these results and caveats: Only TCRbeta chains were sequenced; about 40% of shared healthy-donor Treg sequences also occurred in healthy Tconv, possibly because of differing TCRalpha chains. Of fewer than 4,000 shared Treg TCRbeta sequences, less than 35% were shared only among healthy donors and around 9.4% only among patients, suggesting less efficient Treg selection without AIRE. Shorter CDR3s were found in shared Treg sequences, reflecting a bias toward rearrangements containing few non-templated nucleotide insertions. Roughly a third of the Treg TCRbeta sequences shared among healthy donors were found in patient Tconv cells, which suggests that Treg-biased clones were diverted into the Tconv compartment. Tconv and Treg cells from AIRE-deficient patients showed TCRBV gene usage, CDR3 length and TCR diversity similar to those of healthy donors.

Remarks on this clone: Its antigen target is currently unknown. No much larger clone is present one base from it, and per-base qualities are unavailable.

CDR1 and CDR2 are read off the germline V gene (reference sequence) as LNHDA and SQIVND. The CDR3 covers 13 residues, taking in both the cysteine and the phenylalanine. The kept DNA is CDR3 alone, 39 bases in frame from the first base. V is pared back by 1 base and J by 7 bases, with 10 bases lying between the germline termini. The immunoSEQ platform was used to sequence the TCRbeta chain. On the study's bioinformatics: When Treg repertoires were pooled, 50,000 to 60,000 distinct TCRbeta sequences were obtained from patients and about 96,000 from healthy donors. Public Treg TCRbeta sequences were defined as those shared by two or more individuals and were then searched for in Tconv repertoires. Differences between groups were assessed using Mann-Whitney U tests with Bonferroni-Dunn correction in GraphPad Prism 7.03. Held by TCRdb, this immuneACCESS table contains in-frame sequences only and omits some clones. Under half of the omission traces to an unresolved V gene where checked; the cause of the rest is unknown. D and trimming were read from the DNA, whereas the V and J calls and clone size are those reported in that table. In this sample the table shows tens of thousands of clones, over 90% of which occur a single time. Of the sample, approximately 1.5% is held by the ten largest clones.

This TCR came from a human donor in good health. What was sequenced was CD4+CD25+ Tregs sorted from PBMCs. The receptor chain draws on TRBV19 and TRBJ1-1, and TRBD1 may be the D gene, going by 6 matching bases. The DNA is TGTGCCAGTAGTATAGGGGGGGCCAATGAAGCTTTCTTT. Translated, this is CASSIGGANEAFF.